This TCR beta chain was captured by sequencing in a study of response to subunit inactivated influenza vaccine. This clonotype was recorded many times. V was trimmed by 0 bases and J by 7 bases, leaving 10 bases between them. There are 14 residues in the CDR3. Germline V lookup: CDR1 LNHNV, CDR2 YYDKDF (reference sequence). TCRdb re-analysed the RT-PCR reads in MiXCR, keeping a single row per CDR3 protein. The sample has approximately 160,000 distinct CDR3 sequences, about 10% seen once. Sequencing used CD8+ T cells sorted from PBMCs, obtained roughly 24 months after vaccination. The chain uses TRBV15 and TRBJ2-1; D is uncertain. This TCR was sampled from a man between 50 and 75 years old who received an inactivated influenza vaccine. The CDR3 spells CATSREAESNEQFF. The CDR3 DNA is TGTGCCACCAGCAGAGAGGCGGAGTCTAATGAGCAGTTCTTC.